This TCR beta chain derives from a study of cytomegalovirus exposure and HLA in healthy donors. Study conclusions and caveats: It was reported in a later analysis that an Asian-associated ancestry cluster showed fewer N-insertions than the approximately 670-donor mean.

This clone was seen only once. What it binds is not known. Per the germline V gene, CDR1 is KGHSH and CDR2 is LQKENI. This CDR3 spans 15 amino acids. J lost 5 bases, V lost 0 bases, and 4 bases had no gene match. The PCR had 60 Vbeta and 13 Jbeta primers. This table comes from immunoSEQ multiplex PCR, and its TCRdb copy is limited to in-frame clones, with some not included. The table has 150,000 or so clones, 60% to 80% seen once. The receptor's source is a female donor in good health and CMV-seronegative. The chain has TRBV18 and TRBJ2-7, with 10 nucleotides matching TRBD1. The sample comprised PBMCs. CDR3 DNA: TGTGCCAGCTCACCACCCGGGACAGGGGACCACGAGCAGTACTTC. Amino acids: CASSPPGTGDHEQYF.